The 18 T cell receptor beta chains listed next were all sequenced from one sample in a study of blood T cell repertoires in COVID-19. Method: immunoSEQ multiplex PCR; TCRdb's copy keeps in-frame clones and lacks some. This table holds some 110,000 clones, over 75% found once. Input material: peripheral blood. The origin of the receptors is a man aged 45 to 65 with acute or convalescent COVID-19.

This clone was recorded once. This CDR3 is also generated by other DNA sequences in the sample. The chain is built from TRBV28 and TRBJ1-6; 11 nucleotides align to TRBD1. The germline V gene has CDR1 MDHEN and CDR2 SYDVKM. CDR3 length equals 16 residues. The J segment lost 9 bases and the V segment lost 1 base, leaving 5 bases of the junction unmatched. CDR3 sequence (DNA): TGTGCCAGCAGTTTATTGGGACAGGGGGTGGGTTCACCCCTCCACTTT. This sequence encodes CASSLLGQGVGSPLHF.

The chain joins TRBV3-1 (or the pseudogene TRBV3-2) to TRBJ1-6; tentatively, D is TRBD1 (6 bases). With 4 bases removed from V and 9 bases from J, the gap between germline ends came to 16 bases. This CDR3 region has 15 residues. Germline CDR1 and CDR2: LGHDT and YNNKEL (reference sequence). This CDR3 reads CASSRFTGLGSPLHF. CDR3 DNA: TGTGCCAGCAGCCGATTCACAGGGCTGGGTTCACCCCTCCACTTT.

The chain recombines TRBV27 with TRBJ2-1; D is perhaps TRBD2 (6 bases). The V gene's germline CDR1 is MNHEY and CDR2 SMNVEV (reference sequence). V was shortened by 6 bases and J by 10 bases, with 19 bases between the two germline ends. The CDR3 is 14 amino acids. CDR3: CASRNRGSAGEQFF. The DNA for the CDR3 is TGTGCCAGCAGGAATCGGGGGAGCGCGGGGGAGCAGTTCTTC.

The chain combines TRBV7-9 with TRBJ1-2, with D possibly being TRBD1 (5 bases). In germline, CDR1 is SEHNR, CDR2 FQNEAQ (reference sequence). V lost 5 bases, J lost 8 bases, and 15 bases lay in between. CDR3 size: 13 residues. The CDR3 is CASSLPRGGGYTF. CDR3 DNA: TGTGCCAGCAGCCTCCCAAGGGGCGGCGGCTACACCTTC.

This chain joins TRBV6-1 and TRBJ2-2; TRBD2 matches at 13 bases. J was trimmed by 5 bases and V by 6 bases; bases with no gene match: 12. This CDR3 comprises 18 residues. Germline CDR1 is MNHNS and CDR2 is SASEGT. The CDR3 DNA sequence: TGTGCCAGCAGGGAACCGGGACTAGCGGGGTCTAGGACCGGGGAGCTGTTTTTT. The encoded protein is CASREPGLAGSRTGELFF.

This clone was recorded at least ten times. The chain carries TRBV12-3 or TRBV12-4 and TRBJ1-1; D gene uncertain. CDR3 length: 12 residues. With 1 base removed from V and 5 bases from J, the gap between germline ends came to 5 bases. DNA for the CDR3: TGTGCCAGCAGTTTAGTCAGTACTGAAGCTTTCTTT. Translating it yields CASSLVSTEAFF.

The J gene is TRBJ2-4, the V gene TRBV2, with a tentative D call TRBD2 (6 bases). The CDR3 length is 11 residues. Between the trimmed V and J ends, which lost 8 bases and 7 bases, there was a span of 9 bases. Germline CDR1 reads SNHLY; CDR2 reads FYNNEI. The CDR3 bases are TGTGCCAGCTGGGGGAGGAACATTCAGTACTTC. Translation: CASWGRNIQYF. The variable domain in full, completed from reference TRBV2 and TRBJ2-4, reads EPEVTQTPSHQVTQMGQEVILRCVPISNHLYFYWYRQILGQKVEFLVSFYNNEISEKSEIFDDQFSVERPDGSNFTLKIRSTKLEDSAMYFCASWGRNIQYFGAGTRLSVL.

The CDR3 nucleotides are TGTGCCAGCAGATTAGTTGGGGGAGGGCGAGAGACCCAGTACTTC. This gives the protein CASRLVGGGRETQYF. The rearrangement joins TRBV3-1 (or the pseudogene TRBV3-2) to TRBJ2-5; 7 bases fit TRBD2. V was pared by 6 bases and J by 4 bases, with 11 bases of the junction left unmatched. Germline assignment: CDR1 LGHDT and CDR2 YNNKEL (reference sequence). There are 15 residues in the CDR3.

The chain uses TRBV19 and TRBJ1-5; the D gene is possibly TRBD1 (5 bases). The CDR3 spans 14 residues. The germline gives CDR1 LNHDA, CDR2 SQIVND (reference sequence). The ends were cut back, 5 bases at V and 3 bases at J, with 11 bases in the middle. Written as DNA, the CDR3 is TGTGCCAGTAGTCGTGGGGGGAACAATCAGCCCCAGCATTTT. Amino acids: CASSRGGNNQPQHF.

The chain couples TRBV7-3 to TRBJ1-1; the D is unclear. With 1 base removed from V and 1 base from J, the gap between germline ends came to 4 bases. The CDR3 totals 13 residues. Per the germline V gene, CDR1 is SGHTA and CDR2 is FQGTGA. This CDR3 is CASSLSENTEAFF. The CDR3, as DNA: TGTGCCAGCAGCTTAAGCGAGAACACTGAAGCTTTCTTT.

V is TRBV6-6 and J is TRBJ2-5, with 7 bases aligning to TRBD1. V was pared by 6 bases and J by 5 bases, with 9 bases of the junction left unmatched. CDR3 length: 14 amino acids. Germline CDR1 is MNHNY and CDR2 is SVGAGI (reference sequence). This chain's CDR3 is CASSQTGPYETQYF. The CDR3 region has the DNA TGTGCCAGCAGCCAGACAGGGCCCTACGAGACCCAGTACTTC.

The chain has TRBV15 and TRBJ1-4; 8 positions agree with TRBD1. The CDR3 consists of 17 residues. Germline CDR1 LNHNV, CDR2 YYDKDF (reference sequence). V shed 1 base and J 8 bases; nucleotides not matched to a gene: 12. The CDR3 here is CATSRALSGTGGEKLFF. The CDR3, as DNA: TGTGCCACCAGCAGAGCGTTATCCGGGACAGGTGGGGAAAAACTGTTTTTT.

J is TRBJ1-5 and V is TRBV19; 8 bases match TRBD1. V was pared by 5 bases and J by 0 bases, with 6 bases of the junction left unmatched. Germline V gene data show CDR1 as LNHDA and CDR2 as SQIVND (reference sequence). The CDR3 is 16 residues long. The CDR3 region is CASSAKTGDSNQPQHF. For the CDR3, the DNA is TGTGCCAGTAGTGCGAAGACAGGGGATAGCAATCAGCCCCAGCATTTT.

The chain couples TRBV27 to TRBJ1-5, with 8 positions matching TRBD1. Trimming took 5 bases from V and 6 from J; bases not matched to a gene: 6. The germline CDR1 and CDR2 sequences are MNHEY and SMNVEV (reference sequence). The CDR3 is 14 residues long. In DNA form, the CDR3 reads TGTGCCAGCAGTCAGAGACAGGGGTTTCAGCCCCAGCATTTT. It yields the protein CASSQRQGFQPQHF.

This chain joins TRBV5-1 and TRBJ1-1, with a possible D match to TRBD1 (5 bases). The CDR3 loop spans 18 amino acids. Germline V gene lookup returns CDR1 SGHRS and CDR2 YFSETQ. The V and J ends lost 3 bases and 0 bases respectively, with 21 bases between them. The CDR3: CASSSQPQGMGMNTEAFF. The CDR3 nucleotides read TGCGCCAGCAGCTCGCAACCGCAGGGTATGGGCATGAACACTGAAGCTTTCTTT.

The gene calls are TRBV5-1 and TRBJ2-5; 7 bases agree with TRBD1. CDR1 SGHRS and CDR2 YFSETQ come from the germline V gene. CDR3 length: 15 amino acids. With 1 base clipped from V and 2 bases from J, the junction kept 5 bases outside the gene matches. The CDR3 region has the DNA TGCGCCAGCAGCTTGCAAGGGACAGAGCAAGAGACCCAGTACTTC. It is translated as CASSLQGTEQETQYF.

As DNA, the CDR3 is TGTGCCAGCTCACCACCCGCAAGCTCGAACGAGCAGTACTTC. Translating gives CASSPPASSNEQYF. J is TRBJ2-7 and V is TRBV18; D is unresolved. Germline assignment: CDR1 KGHSH and CDR2 LQKENI. The CDR3 loop spans 14 amino acids. V was pared by 0 bases and J by 5 bases, with 11 bases between.

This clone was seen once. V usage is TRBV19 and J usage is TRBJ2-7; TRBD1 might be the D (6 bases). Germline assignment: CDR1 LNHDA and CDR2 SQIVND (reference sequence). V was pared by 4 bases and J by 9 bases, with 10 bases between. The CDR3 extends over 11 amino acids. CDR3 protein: CASSSSRGQYF. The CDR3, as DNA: TGTGCCAGTAGTAGCAGCAGGGGGCAGTACTTC.